This T cell receptor (beta chain) was found in a study of T-cell reconstitution after alpha-beta-depleted transplantation in children. The TCRbeta library incorporated unique molecular identifiers. TCRdb analysed the PCR reads with MiXCR anew, one entry per CDR3 protein. The sample holds some 450,000 distinct CDR3 sequences, about 40% seen once. This CDR3 has 13 amino acids. Trimming left V 3 bases short and J 4 bases short, with 9 bases between. Germline V gene data show CDR1 as MNHEY and CDR2 as SMNVEV (reference sequence). The source is a girl aged 2-10 years with aplastic anemia, due to receive a stem cell transplant. This chain connects TRBV27 to TRBJ1-2, with TRBD1 as a possible D gene (6 bases). Source: PBMCs, taken before TCRalphabeta/CD19-depleted stem cell transplant. CDR3 bases: TGTGCCAGCAGTTTCCCCAGGGGCTATGGCTACACCTTC. Encoded protein: CASSFPRGYGYTF.